This T cell receptor (beta chain) appears in the sequencing data of a study of blood T cell repertoires in COVID-19. Generated by immunoSEQ multiplex PCR, the TCRdb table keeps only in-frame clones and is missing some. The table has about 370,000 clones, approximately 88% seen once. The CDR3 totals 16 residues. V lost 6 bases and J lost 4; bases outside the gene matches: 11. Per the germline V gene, CDR1 is WSHSY and CDR2 is SAAADI. The chain recombines TRBV10-2 with TRBJ2-7; 11 nucleotides align to TRBD1. The receptor was derived from a woman aged 30 to 39 with COVID-19, enrolled during active disease. Sequencing input: peripheral blood. The CDR3 bases are TGCGCCAGCAGGGAGAATCCGGGACAGGGGGGTTACGAGCAGTACTTC. Translation gives CASRENPGQGGYEQYF.